This TCR beta chain was recovered during a study of OX40 agonist ivuxolimab in advanced cancers. Study-wide context: Each dose-escalation patient presented with hepatocellular carcinoma, melanoma, renal cell or head and neck cancer. Study-wide results and limits: In general, CD8+ T cells held more expanded clones than CD4+ did, on average. Partial responders receiving 0.1-3.0 mg/kg showed among the lowest clonal expansion.

On this clone itself: Its matching antigen is unknown.

Sequencing was performed with immunoSEQ multiplex PCR; in TCRdb, only in-frame clones are kept and a portion is missing. The sample lists approximately 50,000 clones, approximately 83% occurring once. Germline CDR1 and CDR2: SGHAT and FQNNGV. V dropped 4 bases and J dropped 1 base, with 23 bases sitting between them. This CDR3 is 18 amino acids long. Here the sequenced sample was CD4+ or CD8+ T cells sorted from blood, taken in a trial of the OX40 agonist ivuxolimab. The chain combines TRBV11-2 with TRBJ2-7; tentative D call: TRBD2 (6 bases). This receptor was taken from an adult with an advanced solid tumor such as melanoma, head and neck, liver or kidney cancer. In DNA, the CDR3 is TGTGCCAGCAGCTCCGGGGGTGGGTTTTGGGAATTATCCTACGAGCAGTACTTC. This codes for CASSSGGGFWELSYEQYF. The entire variable domain, with the rest obtained from reference TRBV11-2 and TRBJ2-7, is as follows: EAGVAQSPRYKIIEKRQSVAFWCNPISGHATLYWYQQILGQGPKLLIQFQNNGVVDDSQLPKDRFSAERLKGVDSTLKIQPAKLEDSAVYLCASSSGGGFWELSYEQYFGPGTRLTVT.